What follows are 2 T cell receptor beta chains derived from one specimen sequenced in a study of cytomegalovirus exposure and HLA in healthy donors. The PCR employed 60 Vbeta primers together with 13 Jbeta primers. TCRdb's table, derived via immunoSEQ multiplex PCR, lists solely in-frame clones and lacks some. The sample contains more than 150,000 clones, 77% of which appear only once. Sequencing was carried out using PBMCs. The receptor source for this set is a man between 18 and 29 years old in good health and CMV-seronegative.

The chain uses TRBV19 and TRBJ2-2, with 7 nucleotides matching TRBD2. V shed 10 bases and J 0 bases; nucleotides not matched to a gene: 11. Germline V gene lookup returns CDR1 LNHDA and CDR2 SQIVND (reference sequence). The CDR3 is made up of 16 amino acids. The CDR3 loop is CATTRRGDANTGELFF. In DNA form, the CDR3 reads TGTGCCACCACCCGACGGGGGGACGCGAACACCGGGGAGCTGTTTTTT.

This clone was picked up a small number of times. The V gene is TRBV5-1, the J gene TRBJ2-1; TRBD2 might be the D (6 bases). V dropped 1 base and J dropped 4 bases, with 15 bases sitting between them. Germline loops: CDR1 SGHRS, CDR2 YFSETQ. This CDR3 contains 16 residues. Here the CDR3 reads CASSLIGGAVYNEQFF. The CDR3 nucleotides are TGCGCCAGCAGCTTGATCGGGGGAGCAGTATACAATGAGCAGTTCTTC.